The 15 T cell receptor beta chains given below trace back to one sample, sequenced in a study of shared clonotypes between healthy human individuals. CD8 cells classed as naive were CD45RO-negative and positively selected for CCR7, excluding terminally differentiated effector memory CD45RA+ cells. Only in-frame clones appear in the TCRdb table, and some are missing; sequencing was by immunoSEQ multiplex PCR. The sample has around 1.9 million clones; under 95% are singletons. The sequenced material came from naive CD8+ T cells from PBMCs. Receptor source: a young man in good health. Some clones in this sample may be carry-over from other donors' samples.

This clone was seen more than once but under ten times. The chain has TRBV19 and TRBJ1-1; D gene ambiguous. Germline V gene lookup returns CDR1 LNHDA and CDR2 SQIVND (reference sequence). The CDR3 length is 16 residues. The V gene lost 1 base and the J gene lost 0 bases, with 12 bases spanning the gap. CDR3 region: CASSIGVGRMNTEAFF. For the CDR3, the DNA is TGTGCCAGTAGTATAGGAGTCGGCAGGATGAACACTGAAGCTTTCTTT.

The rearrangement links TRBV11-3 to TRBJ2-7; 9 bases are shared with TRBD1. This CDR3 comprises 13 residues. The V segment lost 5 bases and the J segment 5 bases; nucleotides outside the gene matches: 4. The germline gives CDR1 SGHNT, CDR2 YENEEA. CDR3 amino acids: CASSTRDRDEQYF. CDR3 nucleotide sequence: TGTGCCAGCAGCACCCGGGACAGGGACGAGCAGTACTTC.

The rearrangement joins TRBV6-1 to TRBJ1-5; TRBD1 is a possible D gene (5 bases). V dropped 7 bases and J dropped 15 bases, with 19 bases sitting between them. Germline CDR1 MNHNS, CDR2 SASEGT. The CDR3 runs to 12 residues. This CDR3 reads CASTLGDGDRHF. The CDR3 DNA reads TGTGCCAGCACTCTCGGAGATGGGGACCGGCATTTT.

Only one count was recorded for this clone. The CDR3 region has the DNA TGCAGCGTTGAAGGGACAGGGGTGTCCTACGAGCAGTACTTC. It is translated as CSVEGTGVSYEQYF. This chain links TRBV29-1 with TRBJ2-7, with TRBD1 identical over 9 bases. Trimming took 1 base from V and 1 from J; bases not matched to a gene: 2. Germline V gene sequence: CDR1 SQVTM, CDR2 ANQGSEA. The CDR3 is 14 residues long.

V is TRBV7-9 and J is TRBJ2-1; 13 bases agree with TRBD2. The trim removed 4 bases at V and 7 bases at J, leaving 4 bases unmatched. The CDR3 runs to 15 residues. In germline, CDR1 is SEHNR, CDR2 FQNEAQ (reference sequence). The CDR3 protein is CASSWGLAGRNEQFF. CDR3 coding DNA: TGTGCCAGCAGCTGGGGACTAGCGGGAAGGAATGAGCAGTTCTTC.

Here the CDR3 reads CASSLTGVQEKLFF. CDR3 DNA: TGTGCCAGCAGCCTGACAGGGGTCCAGGAAAAACTGTTTTTT. The chain couples TRBV9 to TRBJ1-4; 8 positions match TRBD1. The CDR3 sequence is 14 residues long. Per the germline V gene, CDR1 is SGDLS and CDR2 is YYNGEE. Germline trimming cut 4 bases from V and 8 bases from J; bases unmatched to any gene: 7.

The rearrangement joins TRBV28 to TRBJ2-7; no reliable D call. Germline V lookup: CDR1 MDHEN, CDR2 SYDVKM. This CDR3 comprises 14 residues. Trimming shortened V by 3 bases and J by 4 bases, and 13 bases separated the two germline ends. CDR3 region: CASSLGNPNYEQYF. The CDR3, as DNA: TGTGCCAGCAGTTTGGGGAACCCAAATTACGAGCAGTACTTC.

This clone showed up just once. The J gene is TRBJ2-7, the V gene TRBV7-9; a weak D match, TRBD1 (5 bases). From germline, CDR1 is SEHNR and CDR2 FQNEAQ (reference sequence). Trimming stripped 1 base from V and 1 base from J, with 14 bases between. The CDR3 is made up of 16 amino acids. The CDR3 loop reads CASSLGGVGFSYEQYF. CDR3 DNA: TGTGCCAGCAGCTTAGGGGGCGTAGGGTTTTCCTACGAGCAGTACTTC.

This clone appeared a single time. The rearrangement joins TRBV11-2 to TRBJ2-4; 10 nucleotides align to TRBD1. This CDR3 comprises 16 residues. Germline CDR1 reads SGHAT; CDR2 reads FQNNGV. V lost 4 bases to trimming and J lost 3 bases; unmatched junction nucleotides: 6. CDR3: CASSSRDRGIKNIQYF. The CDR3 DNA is TGTGCCAGCAGCTCCCGGGACAGGGGAATCAAAAACATTCAGTACTTC.

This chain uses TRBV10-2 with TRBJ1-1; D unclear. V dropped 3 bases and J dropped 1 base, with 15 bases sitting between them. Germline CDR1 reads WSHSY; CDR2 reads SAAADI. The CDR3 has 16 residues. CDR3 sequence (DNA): TGCGCCAGCAGTGAAGGCAAACTATTCGCGAACACTGAAGCTTTCTTT. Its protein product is CASSEGKLFANTEAFF.

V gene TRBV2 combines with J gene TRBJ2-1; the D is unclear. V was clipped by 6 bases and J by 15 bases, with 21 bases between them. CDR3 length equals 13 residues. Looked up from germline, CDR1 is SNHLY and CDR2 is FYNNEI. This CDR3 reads CASRGPVATFPFF. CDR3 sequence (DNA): TGTGCCAGCAGAGGCCCGGTTGCCACCTTCCCGTTCTTC.

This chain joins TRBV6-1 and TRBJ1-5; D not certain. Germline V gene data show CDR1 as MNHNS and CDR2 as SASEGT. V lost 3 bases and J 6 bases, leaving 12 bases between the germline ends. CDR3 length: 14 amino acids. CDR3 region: CASSETSVIQPQHF. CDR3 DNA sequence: TGTGCCAGCAGTGAGACCTCAGTCATTCAGCCCCAGCATTTT.

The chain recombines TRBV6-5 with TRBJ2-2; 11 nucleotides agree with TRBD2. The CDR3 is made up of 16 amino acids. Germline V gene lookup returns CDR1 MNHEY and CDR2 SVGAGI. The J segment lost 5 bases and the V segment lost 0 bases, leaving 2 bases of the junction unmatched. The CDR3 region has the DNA TGTGCCAGCAGTTACTCTAGCGGGAGGGTTACCGGGGAGCTGTTTTTT. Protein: CASSYSSGRVTGELFF.

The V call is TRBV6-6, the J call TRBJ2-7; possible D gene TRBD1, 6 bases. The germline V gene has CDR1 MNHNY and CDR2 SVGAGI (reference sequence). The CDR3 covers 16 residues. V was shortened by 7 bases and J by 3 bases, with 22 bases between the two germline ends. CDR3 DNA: TGTGCCAGCACCGACCCTCAGGGGCGACCCAGCTACGAGCAGTACTTC. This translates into CASTDPQGRPSYEQYF.

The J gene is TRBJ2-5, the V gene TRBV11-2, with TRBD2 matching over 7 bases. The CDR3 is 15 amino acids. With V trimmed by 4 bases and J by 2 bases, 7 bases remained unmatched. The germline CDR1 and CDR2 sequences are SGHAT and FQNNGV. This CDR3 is CASSSRGRDQETQYF. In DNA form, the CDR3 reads TGTGCCAGCAGCTCCAGAGGGAGGGATCAAGAGACCCAGTACTTC.